The 15 T cell receptor beta chains reported below all come from one sample, sequenced in a study of shared clonotypes between healthy human individuals. Assay: immunoSEQ multiplex PCR; the TCRdb copy retains only in-frame clones and omits some. Among roughly 1,100,000 clones listed, roughly 75% were seen once. The sample comprised memory CD4+ T cells sorted from blood. Subset meaning: CD45RA-negative fraction. The receptors were sampled from a man aged 18 to 29 in good health.

J is TRBJ1-5 and V is TRBV6-1; 10 bases line up with TRBD1. This CDR3 is built from 16 residues. CDR1 is MNHNS and CDR2 is SASEGT in the germline V gene. V was pared by 4 bases and J by 6 bases, with 9 bases of the junction left unmatched. CDR3 in amino acids: CASSVPGQGGSQPQHF. The CDR3 DNA sequence: TGTGCCAGCAGTGTCCCTGGACAGGGGGGGAGTCAGCCCCAGCATTTT.

The chain is built from TRBV4-3 and TRBJ2-1, with D tentatively TRBD1 (5 bases). Germline V lookup: CDR1 LGHNA, CDR2 YSLEER. V lost 1 base and J lost 8, with 9 bases in between. The CDR3 extends over 13 amino acids. The CDR3, as DNA: TGCGCCAGCAGCCAAGCCCAGGGATATGAGCAGTTCTTC. It codes for CASSQAQGYEQFF.

V usage is TRBV6-5 and J usage is TRBJ2-2; no reliable D call. CDR1 is MNHEY and CDR2 is SVGAGI in the germline V gene. The CDR3 is made up of 13 amino acids. Trimming cost V 3 bases and J 6 bases, with 8 bases left between them. This CDR3 is CASSYQVPGELFF. CDR3 nucleotide sequence: TGTGCCAGCAGTTATCAAGTACCCGGGGAGCTGTTTTTT.

This clone was observed at least ten times. This chain links TRBV18 with TRBJ1-1; 7 bases fit TRBD1. Germline-derived CDR1 and CDR2 are KGHSH and LQKENI. The CDR3 has 17 residues. Trimming removed 2 bases from V and 0 bases from J; junction bases left unmatched: 9. The CDR3 spells CASSPARYRGLNTEAFF. The CDR3 DNA reads as TGTGCCAGCTCACCAGCGAGATACAGGGGACTGAACACTGAAGCTTTCTTT.

The rearrangement links TRBV25-1 to TRBJ2-5; the D gene is possibly TRBD1 (7 bases). The CDR3 covers 14 residues. With 6 bases removed from V and 5 bases from J, the gap between germline ends came to 16 bases. Germline V gene data show CDR1 as MGHDK and CDR2 as SYGVNS. CDR3: CASRAAQGTETQYF. CDR3 coding DNA: TGTGCCAGCAGAGCAGCACAGGGGACTGAGACCCAGTACTTC.

This chain joins TRBV21-1 and TRBJ1-2. TRBV21-1 is noted as a pseudogene. CDR3 length: 16 residues. CDR3 sequence (DNA): TGTGCCAGCAGCAAAGGGGGGGTTACGACCTCCTATGGCTACACCTTC. This encodes CASSKGGVTTSYGYTF.

This clone was seen just once. The chain carries TRBV6-5 and TRBJ2-1, with 8 bases lining up with TRBD1. V shed 7 bases, J shed 7 bases, and the junction held 9 bases outside the gene matches. Per the germline V gene, CDR1 is MNHEY and CDR2 is SVGAGI. This CDR3 comprises 14 residues. CDR3 sequence reads: CASTRAGGMNEQFF. CDR3 nucleotides: TGTGCCAGCACCAGGGCAGGGGGCATGAATGAGCAGTTCTTC.

CDR3 sequence reads: CSVEAGAGNTEAFF. Written as DNA, the CDR3 is TGCAGCGTTGAAGCGGGGGCAGGGAACACTGAAGCTTTCTTT. The genes are TRBV29-1 and TRBJ1-1; D is perhaps TRBD1 (6 bases). The germline V gene has CDR1 SQVTM and CDR2 ANQGSEA. Trimming stripped 1 base from V and 1 base from J, with 10 bases between. CDR3 length equals 14 residues.

This clone was counted only a few times. The chain carries TRBV28 and TRBJ2-2; TRBD1 might be the D (6 bases). In germline, CDR1 is MDHEN, CDR2 SYDVKM. The V and J ends lost 5 bases and 8 bases respectively, with 12 bases between them. This CDR3 is 13 amino acids long. The CDR3 sequence is CASSTVQGGELFF. The CDR3 DNA reads TGTGCCAGCAGTACGGTACAGGGAGGGGAGCTGTTTTTT. The full variable domain, completed using reference TRBV28 and TRBJ2-2, is DVKVTQSSRYLVKRTGEKVFLECVQDMDHENMFWYRQDPGLGLRLIYFSYDVKMKEKGDIPEGYSVSREKKERFSLILESASTNQTSMYLCASSTVQGGELFFGEGSRLTVL.

In its sample, this clone was seen once. This chain joins TRBV18 and TRBJ2-2, with 7 bases fitting TRBD1. The CDR3 is 17 amino acids. V shed 2 bases, J shed 0 bases, and the junction held 6 bases outside the gene matches. Per the germline V gene, CDR1 is KGHSH and CDR2 is LQKENI. CDR3 protein: CASSPTTGTANTGELFF. Written as DNA, the CDR3 is TGTGCCAGCTCACCAACGACCGGGACAGCGAACACCGGGGAGCTGTTTTTT.

This chain links TRBV18 with TRBJ2-7; 7 positions agree with TRBD1. Germline CDR1 and CDR2: KGHSH and LQKENI. CDR3 length: 12 residues. The trim removed 5 bases at V and 6 bases at J, leaving 4 bases unmatched. In nucleotides, the CDR3 is TGTGCCAGCTCAACAGGGGAAGCCGAGCAGTACTTC. It yields the protein CASSTGEAEQYF.

This clone turned up a few times. The chain employs TRBV19 and TRBJ2-7; TRBD1 matches 9 bases. CDR3 length: 16 amino acids. After removal of 4 bases from V and 3 bases from J, the junction contained 10 bases not matched to a gene. Germline values: CDR1 LNHDA, CDR2 SQIVND (reference sequence). The CDR3 protein is CASSTSTGQGYYEQYF. CDR3 in DNA: TGTGCCAGTAGTACCTCCACGGGACAGGGATACTACGAGCAGTACTTC. Looking up the rest from reference TRBV19 and TRBJ2-7 gives the full variable domain: DGGITQSPKYLFRKEGQNVTLSCEQNLNHDAMYWYRQDPGQGLRLIYYSQIVNDFQKGDIAEGYSVSREKKESFPLTVTSAQKNPTAFYLCASSTSTGQGYYEQYFGPGTRLTVT.

The V and J genes are TRBV6-5 and TRBJ2-7; 7 nucleotides match TRBD1. From germline, CDR1 is MNHEY and CDR2 SVGAGI. This CDR3 has 14 amino acids. After removal of 7 bases from V and 0 bases from J, the junction contained 6 bases not matched to a gene. DNA of the CDR3: TGTGCCAGCACCACAGGGGCTTTCTCCTACGAGCAGTACTTC. Translating gives CASTTGAFSYEQYF.

This chain links TRBV6-1 with TRBJ1-2, with 9 bases lining up with TRBD1. The trim removed 6 bases at V and 3 bases at J, leaving 5 bases unmatched. Germline V gene lookup returns CDR1 MNHNS and CDR2 SASEGT. This CDR3 has 14 residues. In nucleotides, the CDR3 is TGTGCCAGCAGCCGGGACAGGGATTACTATGGCTACACCTTC. It specifies CASSRDRDYYGYTF.

This chain connects TRBV5-1 to TRBJ2-1; 11 nucleotides align to TRBD2. The CDR3 extends over 16 amino acids. With 5 bases clipped from V and 4 bases from J, the junction kept 8 bases outside the gene matches. The germline CDR1 and CDR2 sequences are SGHRS and YFSETQ. The CDR3 protein is CASRGEGLAGYNEQFF. CDR3 DNA sequence: TGCGCCAGCAGGGGGGAAGGACTAGCGGGTTACAATGAGCAGTTCTTC.